The source of this TCR beta chain is a study of T cells after yellow fever vaccination. Study information: Fractions of limited cellularity were prepared by means of SMART-Seq v4 Ultra Low Input.

In germline, CDR1 is DFQATT, CDR2 SNEGSKA (reference sequence). This CDR3 region has 15 residues. Germline trimming cut 1 base from V and 2 bases from J; bases unmatched to any gene: 4. TCRdb itself ran the 5' RACE reads through MiXCR, one entry per CDR3 protein. The sample lists under 600,000 distinct CDR3 sequences, 21% seen once, with approximately 16% in the top ten. The TCR comes from a young man who received the YFV17D yellow fever vaccine. The gene calls are TRBV20-1 and TRBJ2-1, with 8 bases identical to TRBD2. Sequencing used PBMCs, obtained approximately 22 days after the first yellow fever vaccination. Here the CDR3 reads CSARVRTSPYNEQFF. The CDR3 coding sequence is TGCAGTGCTAGAGTAAGGACTAGCCCCTACAATGAGCAGTTCTTC.